A selection of T cell receptor beta chains follows, all from one sample in a study of T cell repertoires in cytomegalovirus infection. TCRdb re-called the reads with MiXCR, one entry per CDR3 protein. Seen here are some 390,000 distinct CDR3 sequences, 15% to 20% observed once, and the top ten hold approximately 10%. Sample: PBMCs. The receptors come from a human donor in good health (CMV status not recorded). Some clones in this sample may be carry-over from other donors' samples. Both conserved end residues are part of each CDR3. A D gene is named only where the DNA matches it firmly. Clone size is not always given. Where it is, it says once, few, many or a class for expanded clones.

clone size	CDR3 length	J gene	V gene	D gene	CDR3 protein	CDR3 DNA
few	15	TRBJ1-6	TRBV12-3/TRBV12-4	-	CASSLRGTDNSPLHF	TGTGCCAGCAGTCTAAGGGGGACTGATAATTCACCCCTCCACTTT
-	13	TRBJ2-1	TRBV6-2/TRBV6-3	TRBD1	CASSTDREGEQFF	TGTGCCAGCAGTACCGACAGGGAAGGTGAGCAGTTCTTC
few	13	TRBJ2-4	TRBV18	TRBD1	CASSLGQGNIQYF	TGTGCCAGCTCCCTCGGACAGGGGAACATTCAGTACTTC
-	16	TRBJ2-1	TRBV20-1	TRBD2	CSARAPSGGRYNEQFF	TGCAGTGCTAGAGCTCCCAGCGGGGGCCGCTACAATGAGCAGTTCTTC
many	15	TRBJ2-5	TRBV28	TRBD2	CASRNTGLADETQYF	TGTGCCAGCAGAAACACGGGACTAGCGGACGAGACCCAGTACTTC
few	15	TRBJ1-4	TRBV10-3	TRBD1	CAIKDPRQGAEKLFF	TGTGCCATCAAGGACCCCCGACAGGGGGCGGAAAAACTGTTTTTT
many	12	TRBJ1-1	TRBV7-2	-	CASSLRETEAFF	TGTGCCAGCAGCTTAAGGGAAACTGAAGCTTTCTTT
few	13	TRBJ2-3	TRBV12-3/TRBV12-4	TRBD2	CASNSRGADTQYF	TGTGCCAGCAATTCCCGGGGGGCAGATACGCAGTATTTT
-	16	TRBJ2-6	TRBV4-3	TRBD2	CASSQVAGSGANVLTF	TGCGCCAGCAGCCAAGTAGCGGGGTCTGGGGCCAACGTCCTGACTTTC
few	17	TRBJ2-1	TRBV11-3	TRBD2	CASSSSKTSGGGNEQFF	TGTGCCAGCAGCTCCTCGAAGACTAGCGGGGGGGGAAATGAGCAGTTCTTC
-	13	TRBJ1-1	TRBV19	-	CASSIATAYEAFF	TGTGCCAGTAGTATAGCAACAGCCTATGAAGCTTTCTTT
-	17	TRBJ2-3	TRBV6-2/TRBV6-3	-	CASSYSGGRSITDTQYF	TGTGCCAGCAGTTACTCGGGAGGACGGAGTATCACAGATACGCAGTATTTT
few	13	TRBJ1-1	TRBV11-3	-	CASSLTGQHEAFF	TGTGCCAGCAGCTTAACAGGGCAGCATGAAGCTTTCTTT
few	13	TRBJ2-1	TRBV27	TRBD2	CASRGTKYNEQFF	TGTGCCAGCAGAGGGACTAAATACAATGAGCAGTTCTTC
many	15	TRBJ2-5	TRBV7-2	-	CAGSSIGSRVETQYF	TGTGCCGGCAGCTCAATAGGGAGTAGAGTGGAGACCCAGTACTTC
-	13	TRBJ2-3	TRBV5-4	-	CASSTQVADTQYF	TGTGCCAGCAGCACACAGGTTGCAGATACGCAGTATTTT
many	13	TRBJ1-1	TRBV11-2	-	CASSTRPGGMAFF	TGTGCCAGCAGCACTCGTCCCGGGGGAATGGCTTTCTTT
-	13	TRBJ1-4	TRBV20-1	-	CSARRLFNEKLFF	TGCAGTGCTAGGCGGCTTTTTAATGAAAAACTGTTTTTT
-	14	TRBJ2-7	TRBV28	-	CASSLFRRLREQYF	TGTGCCAGCAGTTTATTCCGGAGGCTGCGCGAGCAGTACTTC
few	15	TRBJ2-1	TRBV14	TRBD2	CASSSRLAGNNEQFF	TGTGCCAGCAGCTCTCGACTAGCGGGAAACAATGAGCAGTTCTTC
-	17	TRBJ1-6	TRBV7-9	-	CASSPRGGGSFNSPLHF	TGTGCCAGCAGCCCCCGCGGAGGAGGGAGCTTTAATTCACCCCTCCACTTT
-	19	TRBJ2-1	TRBV5-1	TRBD2	CASSGLAGGPRNSYNEQFF	TGCGCCAGCAGTGGCTTAGCGGGAGGCCCCAGAAACTCCTACAATGAGCAGTTCTTC
few	17	TRBJ2-1	TRBV19	-	CASSPLLQGSSYNEQFF	TGTGCCAGTAGCCCGCTCCTACAGGGTAGCTCCTACAATGAGCAGTTCTTC
-	12	TRBJ2-1	TRBV20-1	-	CSAGQGYNEQFF	TGCAGTGCAGGGCAGGGTTACAATGAGCAGTTCTTC
many	14	TRBJ2-1	TRBV7-2	-	CASSVTLVYNEQFF	TGTGCCAGCAGCGTAACTTTAGTCTACAATGAGCAGTTCTTC
many	15	TRBJ2-3	TRBV7-2	TRBD1	CASRHDRGRADTQYF	TGTGCCAGCAGGCATGACAGGGGGCGCGCAGATACGCAGTATTTT
few	17	TRBJ1-1	TRBV6-6	-	CASSYDTRVLVGTEAFF	TGTGCCAGCAGTTACGATACCAGGGTCCTCGTTGGCACTGAAGCTTTCTTT
-	18	TRBJ1-5	TRBV12-3/TRBV12-4	-	CASSFGDGPYLSNQPQHF	TGTGCCAGCAGTTTTGGGGACGGACCGTACCTTAGCAATCAGCCCCAGCATTTT
-	14	TRBJ1-1	TRBV27	TRBD1	CASSLARGRTEAFF	TGTGCCAGCAGTTTAGCCAGGGGGAGGACTGAAGCTTTCTTT
many	15	TRBJ2-3	TRBV6-1	TRBD1	CASSGDRGMYYTQYF	TGTGCCAGCAGTGGGGACAGAGGGATGTACTATACGCAGTATTTT
-	12	TRBJ1-2	TRBV6-2/TRBV6-3	-	CASAQGHYGYTF	TGTGCCAGTGCCCAAGGGCACTATGGCTACACCTTC
-	15	TRBJ1-3	TRBV7-2	-	CASSSHRPPGNTIYF	TGTGCCAGCAGCTCTCATCGACCCCCTGGAAACACCATATATTTT
few	18	TRBJ1-1	TRBV6-2/TRBV6-3	-	CASSYVTAVGVANTEAFF	TGTGCCAGCAGTTACGTCACAGCCGTAGGGGTGGCGAACACTGAAGCTTTCTTT
-	15	TRBJ2-5	TRBV5-1	TRBD2	CASSGGGAREETQYF	TGCGCCAGCAGCGGCGGGGGGGCGAGAGAAGAGACCCAGTACTTC
-	15	TRBJ2-5	TRBV6-1	-	CASGQGGGWRETQYF	TGTGCCAGCGGTCAGGGAGGGGGCTGGAGGGAGACCCAGTACTTC
many	14	TRBJ2-7	TRBV5-1	TRBD2	CASSLGEQRGVQYF	TGCGCCAGCAGCTTGGGGGAACAGCGGGGAGTCCAGTACTTC
-	14	TRBJ1-2	TRBV20-1	TRBD1	CSARGTGQVYGYTF	TGCAGTGCTAGAGGGACAGGTCAGGTCTATGGCTACACCTTC
many	15	TRBJ2-3	TRBV19	-	CASSMGGAATDTQYF	TGTGCCAGTAGTATGGGCGGGGCGGCGACAGATACGCAGTATTTT
many	14	TRBJ1-1	TRBV10-2	-	CASSEDRMNTEAFF	TGCGCCAGCAGTGAAGACAGGATGAACACTGAAGCTTTCTTT
-	14	TRBJ2-7	TRBV29-1	TRBD2	CSVELAGGTYEQYF	TGCAGCGTTGAACTAGCGGGAGGAACCTACGAGCAGTACTTC
many	14	TRBJ2-7	TRBV7-2	-	CASNRVAGGYEQYF	TGTGCCAGCAACCGGGTGGCTGGGGGCTACGAGCAGTACTTC
few	15	TRBJ2-5	TRBV5-6	-	CASSRPSALQETQYF	TGTGCCAGCAGCCGCCCCTCCGCCCTCCAAGAGACCCAGTACTTC
few	13	TRBJ2-7	TRBV18	TRBD1	CASSPGTGTEQYF	TGTGCCAGCTCACCCGGGACAGGGACCGAGCAGTACTTC
-	15	TRBJ2-1	TRBV6-2/TRBV6-3	-	CASSYLATSYNEQFF	TGTGCCAGCAGTTACCTGGCCACTTCCTACAATGAGCAGTTCTTC
-	14	TRBJ2-5	TRBV4-1	TRBD1	CASSTRDRDETQYF	TGCGCCAGCAGCACCCGGGACAGAGATGAGACCCAGTACTTC
many	15	TRBJ2-5	TRBV7-8	-	CASSLSRVRLLNAYF	TGTGCCAGCAGCTTATCACGGGTGCGGCTCCTAAATGCGTACTTC
-	18	TRBJ2-1	TRBV7-9	TRBD1	CASSPWTGGAGSLNEQFF	TGTGCCAGCAGCCCGTGGACAGGGGGCGCGGGATCCCTCAATGAGCAGTTCTTC